The 22 T cell receptor beta chains presented below share a single source sample, sequenced in a study of Graves' ophthalmopathy and Graves' hyperthyroidism. Investigators amplified TCR beta CDR3 regions from RNA transcripts. First-round RT-PCR employed HTBI primers, with a second-round multiplex PCR after it. Using its own MiXCR run on the multiplex PCR reads, TCRdb lists one record per CDR3 protein. The data contain some 520,000 distinct CDR3 sequences, over 13% of them seen just once; the ten biggest clones take up 9.5% to 10%. The sample consisted of blood. These TCRs come from a woman between 25 and 40 years old with Graves' ophthalmopathy.

The sample holds many counts of this clonotype. This chain joins TRBV6-1 and TRBJ1-1; TRBD1 matches 7 bases. The germline gives CDR1 MNHNS, CDR2 SASEGT. V dropped 3 bases and J dropped 4; count of bases not matched to a gene: 8. The CDR3 extends over 15 amino acids. CDR3 amino acids: CASSEYPGGTTEAFF. CDR3 sequence (DNA): TGTGCCAGCAGTGAGTACCCAGGGGGGACCACTGAAGCTTTCTTT.

This clonotype was counted many times. The rearrangement joins TRBV20-1 to TRBJ2-7; TRBD2 matches 14 bases. Germline CDR1 reads DFQATT; CDR2 reads SNEGSKA (reference sequence). The CDR3 has 17 residues. V shed 6 bases, J shed 3 bases, and the junction held 13 bases outside the gene matches. CDR3 sequence reads: CSATPRLAGGPIYEQYF. The DNA of the CDR3 is TGCAGTGCCACCCCTCGACTAGCGGGAGGGCCTATCTACGAGCAGTACTTC.

This clonotype was detected many times. V usage is TRBV30 and J usage is TRBJ2-7, with D hard to call. V was trimmed by 5 bases and J by 3 bases, leaving 8 bases between them. The CDR3 is 11 amino acids. Germline V gives CDR1 GTSNPN, CDR2 SVGIG (reference sequence). In nucleotides, the CDR3 is TGTGCCTGGGCAAATTACTACGAGCAGTACTTC. Protein product: CAWANYYEQYF.

This clonotype was seen repeatedly, ten times or more. The chain recombines TRBV18 with TRBJ2-2, with 12 positions matching TRBD2. This CDR3 spans 18 amino acids. J lost 1 base, V lost 0 bases, and 3 bases had no gene match. Germline assignment: CDR1 KGHSH and CDR2 LQKENI. The CDR3 DNA reads TGTGCCAGCTCACCACCGACTAGCGGGGGCCTGAACACCGGGGAGCTGTTTTTT. Protein product: CASSPPTSGGLNTGELFF.

This chain uses TRBV11-2 with TRBJ2-7, with unresolved D. From germline, CDR1 is SGHAT and CDR2 FQNNGV. V lost 3 bases and J lost 2, with 8 bases in between. This CDR3 has 13 amino acids. For the CDR3, the DNA is TGTGCCAGCAGCTTCGACGCAACCTACGAGCAGTACTTC. It is translated as CASSFDATYEQYF.

This clonotype has at least ten counts. As DNA, the CDR3 is TGTGCCAGCAGCTTAGTGCTAACTAATCAGCCCCAGCATTTT. It yields the protein CASSLVLTNQPQHF. This chain connects TRBV7-2 to TRBJ1-5; D is uncertain. The CDR3 has 14 amino acids. CDR1 and CDR2 from the germline V gene are SGHTA and FQGNSA. V was clipped by 1 base and J by 4 bases, with 8 bases between them.

The table lists this clonotype with many counts. The V gene is TRBV7-2, the J gene TRBJ1-2, with a possible D match to TRBD1 (6 bases). Germline-derived CDR1 and CDR2 are SGHTA and FQGNSA. This CDR3 has 15 residues. Deletions cut 4 bases from V and 0 bases from J, with 12 bases between. Here the CDR3 DNA reads TGTGCCAGCAGCTGGGGGGGGGGCTCTAACTATGGCTACACCTTC. Translated: CASSWGGGSNYGYTF.

This clonotype has ten or more counts. For the CDR3, the DNA is TGTGCCAGCAGGGCGGGGGGATACGAGACCCAGTACTTC. Encoded protein: CASRAGGYETQYF. J is TRBJ2-5 and V is TRBV12-3 or TRBV12-4, with 8 bases that match TRBD2. The CDR3 totals 13 residues. With V trimmed by 6 bases and J by 5 bases, 5 bases remained unmatched.

This clonotype was recorded at least ten times. The chain recombines TRBV20-1 with TRBJ2-7; 7 bases match TRBD2. V lost 0 bases to trimming and J lost 4 bases; unmatched junction nucleotides: 6. The CDR3 sequence is 14 residues long. The germline V gene encodes CDR1 DFQATT and CDR2 SNEGSKA (reference sequence). The CDR3 protein is CSARDMTSSYEQYF. The CDR3 DNA follows: TGCAGTGCTAGAGATATGACTAGCTCTTACGAGCAGTACTTC.

This clonotype was picked up a small number of times. The DNA of the CDR3 is TGCGCCAGCAGCCAATCGGACTTATACGGGACAGCCTCTGGAAACACCATATATTTT. Translated, it gives CASSQSDLYGTASGNTIYF. The chain recombines TRBV4-1 with TRBJ1-3, with 7 bases aligning to TRBD1. CDR3 length: 19 amino acids. V lost 2 bases, J lost 0 bases, and 13 bases stayed unmatched. The germline CDR1 and CDR2 sequences are MGHRA and YSYEKL.

This clonotype appeared many times. This chain connects TRBV20-1 to TRBJ2-7, with unresolved D. Per the germline V gene, CDR1 is DFQATT and CDR2 is SNEGSKA (reference sequence). The V gene lost 0 bases and the J gene lost 6 bases, with 9 bases spanning the gap. This CDR3 is 12 amino acids long. The CDR3 here is CSARDMGSEQYF. In DNA form, the CDR3 reads TGCAGTGCTAGAGATATGGGGTCCGAGCAGTACTTC.

There are many counts of this clonotype. This chain uses TRBV6-5 with TRBJ2-7, with a weak D call TRBD1 (5 bases). The germline V gene encodes CDR1 MNHEY and CDR2 SVGAGI. V was clipped by 7 bases and J by 2 bases, with 15 bases between them. CDR3 length: 14 residues. The DNA of the CDR3 is TGTGCCAGCAACGAACAGGTATTAGCCTACGAGCAGTACTTC. Amino acids: CASNEQVLAYEQYF.

V gene TRBV4-2 combines with J gene TRBJ2-5; 13 nucleotides agree with TRBD2. This CDR3 has 16 residues. Germline V CDR1 and CDR2: LGHNA, YNFKEQ. The V and J ends lost 1 base and 7 bases, in that order; junction bases with no gene match: 6. This CDR3 reads CASSQVLAGGLGTQYF. In nucleotides, the CDR3 is TGTGCCAGCAGCCAAGTACTAGCGGGGGGGCTGGGGACCCAGTACTTC.

This clonotype has ten or more counts. The chain links TRBV6-2 or TRBV6-3 to TRBJ1-1, with D hard to call. The CDR3 is 12 residues long. V lost 6 bases, J lost 6 bases, and 11 bases lay in between. In germline, CDR1 is MNHEY, CDR2 SVGEGT. CDR3 DNA sequence: TGTGCCAGCAGACAGTGGACCGCTGAAGCTTTCTTT. Translating it yields CASRQWTAEAFF.

This clonotype was counted ten times or more. The chain's CDR3 is CASSQDREAPYEQYF. DNA for the CDR3: TGTGCCAGCAGCCAAGATAGGGAAGCCCCCTACGAGCAGTACTTC. J is TRBJ2-7 and V is TRBV4-2; D is undetermined. Deletions cut 0 bases from V and 2 bases from J, with 11 bases between. The CDR3 has 15 amino acids. Germline V gives CDR1 LGHNA, CDR2 YNFKEQ.

This clonotype showed up many times. J is TRBJ1-1 and V is TRBV6-1; possibly TRBD1 for D (5 bases). The CDR3 covers 14 residues. Trimming took 6 bases from V and 0 from J, leaving 11 bases between them. Germline loops: CDR1 MNHNS, CDR2 SASEGT. CDR3 bases: TGTGCCAGCAGATTTACGACAGTGAACACTGAAGCTTTCTTT. Translation: CASRFTTVNTEAFF.

Ten or more counts support this clonotype. The chain uses TRBV6-1 and TRBJ1-1; 7 bases fit TRBD1. V lost 10 bases to trimming and J lost 2 bases; unmatched junction nucleotides: 7. Germline V gene lookup returns CDR1 MNHNS and CDR2 SASEGT. This CDR3 region has 13 residues. The chain's CDR3 is CATYRGLNTEAFF. The CDR3, as DNA: TGTGCCACCTACAGGGGTCTTAACACTGAAGCTTTCTTT.

This chain links TRBV19 with TRBJ1-1; 8 nucleotides match TRBD1. There are 16 residues in the CDR3. CDR1 and CDR2 (germline): LNHDA, SQIVND (reference sequence). V lost 3 bases to trimming and J lost 1 base; unmatched junction nucleotides: 7. The CDR3 protein is CASSMGWDRRNTEAFF. DNA of the CDR3: TGTGCCAGTAGTATGGGTTGGGACAGGAGGAACACTGAAGCTTTCTTT.

This clonotype was detected ten times or more. The gene calls are TRBV6-1 and TRBJ2-2; D assignment may be TRBD1 or TRBD2 (5 bases each). The CDR3 is 16 amino acids. The germline V and J ends were trimmed by 3 bases and 7 bases, with 18 bases remaining between them. Per the germline V gene, CDR1 is MNHNS and CDR2 is SASEGT. As DNA, the CDR3 is TGTGCCAGCAGTGACCCCGGGGCAGGGCGGATCGGGGAGCTGTTTTTT. Translated, it gives CASSDPGAGRIGELFF.

Details on this clonotype: A much larger clone is a single base away; this may be a read error. The CDR3 does not end in the conserved phenylalanine or tryptophan, so this is likely a read error. The CDR3 nucleotides are TGTGCCAGCAGGGGGGCAACTAATGAAAAACTGTTTTGT. It encodes CASRGATNEKLFC. This chain links TRBV12-3 or TRBV12-4 with TRBJ1-4; D may be TRBD1 (5 bases). The CDR3 totals 13 residues. V shed 6 bases and J shed 0 bases, with 5 bases lying between them.

This clonotype was seen only a few times. V gene TRBV12-3 or TRBV12-4 combines with J gene TRBJ2-2; TRBD1 is a possible D gene (6 bases). V was clipped by 1 base and J by 7 bases, with 16 bases between them. CDR3 size: 16 residues. The CDR3 DNA reads as TGTGCCAGCAGTTTAGTGGACAGAGCACCGGGCGGGGAGCTGTTTTTT. As protein: CASSLVDRAPGGELFF.

This clonotype was counted ten times or more. This chain links TRBV29-1 with TRBJ2-7; D might be TRBD1 (6 bases). Per the germline V gene, CDR1 is SQVTM and CDR2 is ANQGSEA. The CDR3 runs 14 residues. With 4 bases removed from V and 0 bases from J, the gap between germline ends came to 13 bases. Here the CDR3 reads CSVVLGDNSYEQYF. CDR3 coding DNA: TGCAGCGTTGTATTAGGGGACAACTCCTACGAGCAGTACTTC.